These 6 T cell receptor beta chains came from one sample sequenced in a study of blood T cell repertoires in COVID-19. Assay: immunoSEQ multiplex PCR; the TCRdb copy retains only in-frame clones and omits some. The repertoire holds more than 110,000 clones, with more than 80% as singletons. Sequencing was done on a sample of peripheral blood. The receptors come from a woman aged 80 or older with acute or convalescent COVID-19.

This rearrangement joins TRBV7-9 to TRBJ2-1; TRBD1 agrees at 10 bases. Trimming at V came to 5 bases and at J to 3 bases, leaving 4 bases not matched to a gene. Germline V gene lookup returns CDR1 SEHNR and CDR2 FQNEAQ (reference sequence). The length of the CDR3 is 15 residues. The CDR3 region is CASSNGQGVYNEQFF. The CDR3 nucleotides read TGTGCCAGCAGCAATGGACAGGGGGTCTACAATGAGCAGTTCTTC. The full variable domain, its missing parts supplied by reference TRBV7-9 and TRBJ2-1, is DTGVSQNPRHKITKRGQNVTFRCDPISEHNRLYWYRQTLGQGPEFLTYFQNEAQLEKSRLLSDRFSAERPKGSFSTLEIQRTEQGDSAMYLCASSNGQGVYNEQFFGPGTRLTVL.

In this sample, this clone turned up a few times. CDR3 DNA: TGTGCCAGCAGTTTAACACAAACCCATGGCTACACCTTC. It codes for CASSLTQTHGYTF. The chain uses TRBV12-3 or TRBV12-4 and TRBJ1-2; D not resolved. V lost 2 bases and J 6 bases, leaving 10 bases between the germline ends. The CDR3 runs 13 residues.

This chain uses TRBV7-9 with TRBJ2-5; D might be TRBD1 (5 bases). V gave up 3 bases and J gave up 2 bases, with 7 bases separating them. The CDR3 runs 13 residues. CDR1 is SEHNR and CDR2 is FQNEAQ in the germline V gene (reference sequence). CDR3 in DNA: TGTGCCAGCAGCTTTACAGGTCAAGAGACCCAGTACTTC. It codes for CASSFTGQETQYF.

The V gene is TRBV27, the J gene TRBJ1-3; no clear D gene. The CDR3 spans 15 residues. The germline CDR1 and CDR2 sequences are MNHEY and SMNVEV (reference sequence). Trimming left V 6 bases short and J 2 bases short, with 14 bases between. CDR3: CASSPEGRAGNTIYF. In DNA, the CDR3 is TGTGCCAGCAGCCCGGAGGGTCGGGCTGGAAACACCATATATTTT.

J is TRBJ2-5 and V is TRBV11-1; 9 bases are a match to TRBD2. Germline CDR1 SGHAT, CDR2 FQDESV (reference sequence). The CDR3 totals 15 residues. V was pared by 6 bases and J by 3 bases, with 8 bases of the junction left unmatched. The CDR3 sequence: CASSFGSGGKETQYF. CDR3 nucleotide sequence: TGTGCCAGCAGTTTCGGGAGCGGGGGGAAAGAGACCCAGTACTTC.

The V and J genes are TRBV7-8 and TRBJ2-3; D possibly corresponds to TRBD1 (6 bases). The CDR3 has 15 residues. Trimming removed 2 bases at V and 4 bases at J, with 13 bases between. The germline CDR1 and CDR2 sequences are SGHVS and FQNEAQ. This CDR3 is CASSLIPGDADTQYF. The CDR3 DNA follows: TGTGCCAGCAGCTTAATCCCAGGGGACGCAGATACGCAGTATTTT. The variable domain in full, with the rest retrieved from reference TRBV7-8 and TRBJ2-3, is GAGVSQSPRYKVAKRGQDVALRCDPISGHVSLFWYQQALGQGPEFLTYFQNEAQLDKSGLPSDRFFAERPEGSVSTLKIQRTQQEDSAVYLCASSLIPGDADTQYFGPGTRLTVL.